A selection of T cell receptor beta chains follows, all from one sample in a study of blood T cell repertoires in COVID-19. The table came from immunoSEQ multiplex PCR; TCRdb's copy has only in-frame clones and leaves some out. The sample holds fewer than 350,000 clones, approximately 90% seen once. The sample was PBMCs or T cells enriched from blood (not recorded which). Every receptor here comes from a woman in her sixties in a cohort exposed to, infected with or recovered from COVID-19 (not recorded which). Both conserved end residues are part of each CDR3. D genes are given only for firm matches. For some rows the clone size is stated as once, few or many, or as a class when expanded; others skip it.

v_call,clone_size,d_call,j_call,cdr3_aa,cdr3_nt
TRBV5-1,NA,NA,TRBJ2-7,CASGRAGEQYF,TGCGCCAGCGGCCGGGCAGGGGAGCAGTACTTC
TRBV10-3,NA,NA,TRBJ1-3,CAISDTGSGNTIYF,TGTGCCATCAGTGATACAGGGAGCGGAAACACCATATATTTT
TRBV19,NA,TRBD1,TRBJ1-2,CASSIKPDRDYGYTF,TGTGCCAGTAGTATTAAGCCGGACAGGGACTATGGCTACACCTTC
TRBV6-5,NA,TRBD2,TRBJ2-3,CASGGGGVGDTQYF,TGTGCCAGCGGGGGGGGAGGGGTTGGAGATACGCAGTATTTT
TRBV19,NA,TRBD2,TRBJ2-2,CASSIGSTSGRYTGELFF,TGTGCCAGTAGTATAGGGTCTACTAGCGGACGATACACCGGGGAGCTGTTTTTT
TRBV9,NA,TRBD1,TRBJ2-3,CASSGLGTGSRDTQYF,TGTGCCAGCAGCGGCCTCGGGACAGGGTCGAGAGATACGCAGTATTTT
TRBV10-3,NA,NA,TRBJ2-1,CAIAEGSYNEQFF,TGTGCCATCGCGGAGGGCTCCTACAATGAGCAGTTCTTC
TRBV3-1/TRBV3-2,NA,NA,TRBJ2-5,CASSQYTRKETQYF,TGTGCCAGCAGCCAATATACGCGGAAGGAGACCCAGTACTTC
TRBV19,once,TRBD1,TRBJ1-3,CASSPRDRGAGNTIYF,TGTGCCAGTAGTCCTCGAGACAGGGGCGCTGGAAACACCATATATTTT
TRBV7-2,NA,TRBD2,TRBJ2-3,CASSRGGKLSTDTQYF,TGTGCCAGCAGCCGGGGGGGGAAATTAAGCACAGATACGCAGTATTTT
TRBV11-2,NA,NA,TRBJ2-5,CASSSLATQETQYF,TGTGCCAGCAGCTCCCTAGCGACACAAGAGACCCAGTACTTC
TRBV5-5,NA,TRBD1,TRBJ1-2,CASSLKGAGGYTF,TGTGCCAGCAGCTTAAAGGGGGCCGGTGGCTACACCTTC
TRBV14,NA,NA,TRBJ2-7,CASSQERIAPINPSYEQYF,TGTGCCAGCAGCCAAGAGCGGATAGCGCCTATTAACCCCTCCTACGAGCAGTACTTC
TRBV6-5,NA,NA,TRBJ2-1,CASSLRTTHNEQFF,TGTGCCAGCAGTCTTCGGACTACCCACAATGAGCAGTTCTTC
TRBV7-9,once,TRBD1,TRBJ2-1,CASSRRTGEWTSYNEQFF,TGTGCCAGCAGCCGTAGGACAGGGGAATGGACCTCCTACAATGAGCAGTTCTTC
TRBV27,NA,TRBD2,TRBJ2-3,CASSIGTTTYF,TGTGCCAGCAGTATTGGGACTACAACGTATTTT
TRBV5-1,NA,TRBD1,TRBJ2-7,CASSLGDSAPYEQYF,TGCGCCAGCAGCTTGGGGGACAGCGCTCCCTACGAGCAGTACTTC
TRBV30,NA,TRBD2,TRBJ2-5,CAWSPLAGGETQYF,TGTGCCTGGAGCCCGTTAGCGGGAGGAGAGACCCAGTACTTC
TRBV2,NA,NA,TRBJ2-7,CASKGGDKTYEQYF,TGTGCCAGCAAGGGGGGGGACAAAACCTACGAGCAGTACTTC
TRBV18,NA,TRBD2,TRBJ2-1,CASSPPSGRPYNEQFF,TGTGCCAGCTCACCCCCTAGCGGGAGGCCTTACAATGAGCAGTTCTTC
TRBV6-2/TRBV6-3,NA,TRBD1,TRBJ1-2,CASSYSTTGISYGYTF,TGTGCCAGCAGTTACTCAACGACAGGGATCTCCTATGGCTACACCTTC
TRBV5-6,NA,NA,TRBJ1-1,CASSLVVKGMEAFF,TGTGCCAGCAGCTTGGTGGTCAAGGGGATGGAAGCTTTCTTT
TRBV3-1/TRBV3-2,NA,TRBD1,TRBJ1-2,CASSHSDRGRDGYTF,TGTGCCAGCAGCCACTCGGACAGGGGGCGAGATGGCTACACCTTC
TRBV7-2,NA,NA,TRBJ2-7,CASSLGGGLSYEQYF,TGTGCCAGCAGCTTAGGGGGAGGCCTCTCCTACGAGCAGTACTTC
TRBV9,NA,NA,TRBJ1-5,CASSHGGDGPQHF,TGTGCCAGCAGCCATGGGGGGGATGGGCCCCAGCATTTT
TRBV5-6,NA,NA,TRBJ1-6,CASSRVAASSYNSPLHF,TGTGCCAGCAGTCGGGTAGCGGCGAGCTCCTATAATTCACCCCTCCACTTT
TRBV6-2/TRBV6-3,NA,NA,TRBJ1-3,CASGPFSGNTIYF,TGTGCCAGCGGCCCCTTCTCTGGAAACACCATATATTTT
TRBV7-6,NA,TRBD1,TRBJ2-7,CASSLEDRETYEQYF,TGTGCCAGCAGCTTAGAGGACAGGGAGACCTACGAGCAGTACTTC
TRBV7-9,once,TRBD2,TRBJ2-3,CASSPSGRAGDTQYF,TGTGCCAGCAGCCCTAGCGGGAGGGCCGGGGATACGCAGTATTTT
TRBV2,NA,NA,TRBJ1-5,CASKKQNNQPQHF,TGTGCCAGCAAAAAACAGAACAATCAGCCCCAGCATTTT
TRBV28,NA,TRBD2,TRBJ2-5,CASSLGRLAGSPQETQYF,TGTGCCAGCAGTTTAGGTCGGCTAGCGGGATCCCCGCAAGAGACCCAGTACTTC
TRBV5-1,NA,NA,TRBJ2-7,CASSQNYEQYF,TGCGCCAGCAGCCAAAACTACGAGCAGTACTTC
TRBV7-3,NA,TRBD1,TRBJ2-1,CASSLLPYGTGNEQFF,TGTGCCAGCAGCTTACTCCCCTACGGGACAGGCAATGAGCAGTTCTTC
TRBV10-2,NA,TRBD1,TRBJ2-7,CASSARSDRAYEQYF,TGCGCCAGCAGTGCACGCTCAGACAGGGCCTACGAGCAGTACTTC
TRBV18,NA,NA,TRBJ1-5,CASSPQQEPLHF,TGTGCCAGCTCACCACAACAGGAGCCACTTCATTTT
TRBV7-9,NA,NA,TRBJ2-3,CASSSEGHTDTQYF,TGTGCCAGCAGCTCGGAGGGTCACACAGATACGCAGTATTTT
TRBV6-1,NA,NA,TRBJ1-6,CASSERTALPGTLHF,TGTGCCAGCAGTGAACGGACAGCGCTCCCGGGAACCCTCCACTTT
TRBV27,NA,TRBD1,TRBJ1-1,CASSLGTANTEAFF,TGTGCCAGCAGTTTGGGGACAGCGAACACTGAAGCTTTCTTT
TRBV19,NA,TRBD2,TRBJ2-7,CASSVPGLGYEQYF,TGTGCCAGTAGTGTTCCGGGACTAGGCTACGAGCAGTACTTC
TRBV2,NA,TRBD1,TRBJ1-1,CATGTGENTEAFF,TGTGCCACCGGGACAGGGGAGAACACTGAAGCTTTCTTT
TRBV5-1,NA,TRBD2,TRBJ2-5,CASSSRSTSGKETQYF,TGCGCCAGCAGCTCCCGATCGACTAGCGGGAAAGAGACCCAGTACTTC
TRBV18,NA,TRBD1,TRBJ1-1,CASSSTGSSTEAFF,TGTGCCAGCTCATCGACAGGGTCCTCCACTGAAGCTTTCTTT
TRBV7-8,NA,TRBD1,TRBJ1-2,CASSLRDRGVGMRSGYTF,TGTGCCAGCAGCTTACGGGACAGGGGAGTCGGTATGAGGTCTGGCTACACCTTC
TRBV11-2,NA,TRBD2,TRBJ2-4,CASSLEGGLAGRLAKNIQYF,TGTGCCAGCAGCTTAGAGGGGGGACTAGCGGGCCGATTAGCCAAAAACATTCAGTACTTC
TRBV27,NA,NA,TRBJ2-1,CASSQTESYNEQFF,TGTGCCAGCAGTCAGACTGAATCCTACAATGAGCAGTTCTTC
TRBV30,NA,NA,TRBJ2-1,CAWSVWGEEQFF,TGTGCCTGGAGTGTCTGGGGAGAGGAGCAGTTCTTC